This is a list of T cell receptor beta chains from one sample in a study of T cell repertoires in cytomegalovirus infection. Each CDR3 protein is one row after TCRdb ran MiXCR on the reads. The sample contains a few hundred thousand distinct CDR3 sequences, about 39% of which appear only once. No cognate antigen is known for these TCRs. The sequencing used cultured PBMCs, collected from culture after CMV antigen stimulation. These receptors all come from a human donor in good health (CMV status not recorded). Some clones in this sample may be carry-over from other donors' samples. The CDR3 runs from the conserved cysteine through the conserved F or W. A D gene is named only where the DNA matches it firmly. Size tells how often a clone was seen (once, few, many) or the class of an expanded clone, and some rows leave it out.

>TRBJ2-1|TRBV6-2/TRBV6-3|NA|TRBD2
TGTGCCAGCAGTCCCAGCGGGAGTGGAAAAAATGAGCAGTTCTTC
CASSPSGSGKNEQFF
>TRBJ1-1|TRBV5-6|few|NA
TGTGCCAGCAGATCCGTGATGCCCAACACTGAAGCTTTCTTT
CASRSVMPNTEAFF
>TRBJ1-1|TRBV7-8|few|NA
TGTGCCAGCAACAAAAACAGGGCCACTGAAGCTTTCTTT
CASNKNRATEAFF
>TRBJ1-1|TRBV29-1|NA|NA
TGCAGCGTTGAGAAGGATACACGGAACACTGAAGCTTTCTTT
CSVEKDTRNTEAFF
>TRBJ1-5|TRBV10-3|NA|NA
TGTGCCATCAGGCGGCCGGACGGTGGCAATCAGCCCCAGCATTTT
CAIRRPDGGNQPQHF
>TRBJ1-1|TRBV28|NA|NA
TGTGCCAGCAGCTCTGCGGGGGCGGGGGTCACTGAAGCTTTCTTT
CASSSAGAGVTEAFF
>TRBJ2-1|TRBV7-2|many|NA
TGTGCCAGCAGCTTAGTGAGGGGCAGCTCCTACAATGAGCAGTTCTTC
CASSLVRGSSYNEQFF
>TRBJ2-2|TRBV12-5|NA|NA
TGTGCTAGTGGTCCCAAGGGTGACGGGGAGCTGTTTTTT
CASGPKGDGELFF
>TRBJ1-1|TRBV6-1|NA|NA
TGTGCCAGCAGTCCATTAGACCTAAACACTGAAGCTTTCTTT
CASSPLDLNTEAFF
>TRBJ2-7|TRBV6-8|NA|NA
TGTGCCGTTGGACTCTACCCCTACGAGCAGTACTTC
CAVGLYPYEQYF